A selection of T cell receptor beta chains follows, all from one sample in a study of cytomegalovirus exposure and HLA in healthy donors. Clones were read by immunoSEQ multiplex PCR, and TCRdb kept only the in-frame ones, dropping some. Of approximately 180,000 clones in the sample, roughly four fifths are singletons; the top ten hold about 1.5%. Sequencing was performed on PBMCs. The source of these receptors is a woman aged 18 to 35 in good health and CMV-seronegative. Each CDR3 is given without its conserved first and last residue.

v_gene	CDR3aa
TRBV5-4	ASSLDGTSVYNEQF
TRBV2	ARGRPNTGELF
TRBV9	ASSKTSTGTGELF
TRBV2	ASSDDLIRETNYGYT
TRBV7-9	ASRHLLVGGDSYNEQF
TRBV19	ASSLAGDTYNEQF
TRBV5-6	ASNGRSSGNTIY
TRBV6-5	ASGQAHEQF
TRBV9	ASTEGTRLGNEQF
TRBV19	ASSKTGVAEKLF
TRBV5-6	ASSLTSGVTWGTDTQY
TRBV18	ASSKQGLNEKLF
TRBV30	AWSVGTGTEAF
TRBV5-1	ASSPWGDAQNTEAF
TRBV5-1	ASSLGGTGELF
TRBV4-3	ASSQDRGSESGAF
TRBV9	ASSVADRSNEKLF
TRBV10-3	AIKGEGGRTDTQY
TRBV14	ASSRLGQGSTDTQY
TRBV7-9	ASSLTGGADTQY
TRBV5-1	ASSLFPQEGQYQPQH